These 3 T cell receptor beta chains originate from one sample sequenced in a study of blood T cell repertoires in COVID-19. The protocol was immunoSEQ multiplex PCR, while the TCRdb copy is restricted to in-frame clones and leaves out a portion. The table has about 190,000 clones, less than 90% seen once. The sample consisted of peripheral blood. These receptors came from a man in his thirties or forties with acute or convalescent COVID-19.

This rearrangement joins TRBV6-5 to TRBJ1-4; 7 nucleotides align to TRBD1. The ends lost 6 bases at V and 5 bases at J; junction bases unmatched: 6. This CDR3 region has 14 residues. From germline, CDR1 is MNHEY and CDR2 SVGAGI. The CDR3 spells CASRKGTANEKLFF. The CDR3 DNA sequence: TGTGCCAGCAGAAAGGGGACAGCAAATGAAAAACTGTTTTTT.

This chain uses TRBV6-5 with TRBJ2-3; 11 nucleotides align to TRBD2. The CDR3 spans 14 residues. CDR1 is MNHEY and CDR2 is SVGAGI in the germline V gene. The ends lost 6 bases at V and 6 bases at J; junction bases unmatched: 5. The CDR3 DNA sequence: TGTGCCAGCAGCACTAGCGGGGGAGCGGATACGCAGTATTTT. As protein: CASSTSGGADTQYF.

The CDR3 spells CASSQEEPSGSYIQYF. CDR3 sequence (DNA): TGCGCCAGCAGCCAAGAGGAGCCTAGCGGGTCCTACATTCAGTACTTC. This rearrangement joins TRBV4-1 to TRBJ2-4; 8 bases fit TRBD2. Trimming cost V 0 bases and J 8 bases; bases outside gene matches: 9. Germline V gene data show CDR1 as MGHRA and CDR2 as YSYEKL. The CDR3 has 16 amino acids.